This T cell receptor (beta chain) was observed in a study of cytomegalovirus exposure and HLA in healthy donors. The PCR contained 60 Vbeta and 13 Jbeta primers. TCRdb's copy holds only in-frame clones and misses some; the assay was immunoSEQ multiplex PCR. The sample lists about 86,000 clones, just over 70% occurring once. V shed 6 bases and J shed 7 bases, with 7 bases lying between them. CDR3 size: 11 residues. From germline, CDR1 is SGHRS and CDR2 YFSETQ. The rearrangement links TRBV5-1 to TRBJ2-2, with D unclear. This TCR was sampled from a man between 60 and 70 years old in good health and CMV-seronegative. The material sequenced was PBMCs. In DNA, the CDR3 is TGCGCCAGCACCTCGAGCGGGGAGCTGTTTTTT. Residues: CASTSSGELFF. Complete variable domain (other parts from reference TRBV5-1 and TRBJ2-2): KAGVTQTPRYLIKTRGQQVTLSCSPISGHRSVSWYQQTPGQGLQFLFEYFSETQRNKGNFPGRFSGRQFSNSRSEMNVSTLELGDSALYLCASTSSGELFFGEGSRLTVL.